This is a list of T cell receptor beta chains from one sample in a study of blood T cells in healthy people across ages. One entry per CDR3 protein, called by TCRdb with MiXCR from the 5' RACE reads. The sample lists about a million distinct CDR3 sequences; roughly 51% were seen once. Sequenced input: blood. All receptors come from a woman aged 60-75 years in good health. The CDR3 runs from the conserved cysteine through the conserved F or W. D genes are given only for firm matches. Only some rows state a clone size, as once, few, many or a class for expanded clones.

j_call	clone_size	v_call	d_call	cdr3_aa	cdr3_nt
TRBJ2-3	NA	TRBV10-3	TRBD1	CAISANQGATDTQYF	TGTGCCATCAGTGCTAACCAGGGGGCGACAGATACGCAGTATTTT
TRBJ2-3	NA	TRBV3-1	NA	CASSHLTDTDTQYF	TGTGCCAGCAGCCACCTGACAGACACAGATACGCAGTATTTT
TRBJ2-7	NA	TRBV20-1	NA	CSARERSRGTKTYEQYF	TGCAGTGCTAGAGAAAGGTCTAGGGGGACTAAAACCTACGAGCAGTACTTC
TRBJ2-1	NA	TRBV5-6	NA	CAGSFLTRDGGEQFF	TGTGCCGGCAGCTTCCTGACTAGGGATGGTGGTGAGCAGTTCTTC
TRBJ2-7	NA	TRBV20-1	TRBD2	CSARAVPLRGRRYEQYF	TGCAGTGCTAGAGCTGTACCTCTACGCGGGAGGCGGTACGAGCAGTACTTC
TRBJ2-5	NA	TRBV12-3/TRBV12-4	NA	CASKGGYQETQYF	TGTGCCAGCAAAGGGGGTTACCAAGAGACCCAGTACTTC
TRBJ1-4	NA	TRBV29-1	TRBD1	CSVERGQKLFF	TGCAGCGTTGAAAGGGGGCAAAAACTGTTTTTT
TRBJ2-7	NA	TRBV20-1	TRBD2	CSARVTSVNDEQYF	TGCAGTGCTAGAGTGACTAGCGTCAACGACGAGCAGTACTTC
TRBJ2-3	NA	TRBV7-9	NA	CASSLEGASDDGTQYF	TGTGCCAGCAGCTTAGAGGGAGCTAGCGACGACGGGACGCAGTATTTT
TRBJ1-5	NA	TRBV16	NA	CASSQSDQGSYQPQHF	TGTGCCAGCAGCCAATCGGACCAGGGATCCTATCAGCCCCAGCATTTT
TRBJ2-7	NA	TRBV12-3/TRBV12-4	NA	CASGPFRGEQYF	TGTGCCAGCGGGCCGTTTCGAGGCGAGCAGTACTTC
TRBJ2-1	few	TRBV7-9	TRBD2	CASQFPTSGITNEQFF	TGTGCCAGTCAATTCCCGACTAGCGGGATTACCAATGAGCAGTTCTTC
TRBJ1-1	few	TRBV29-1	NA	CSVDKDSNMNTEAFF	TGCAGCGTTGACAAGGACAGTAATATGAACACTGAAGCTTTCTTT
TRBJ2-7	NA	TRBV7-6	NA	CASSLAGEGGSYEQYF	TGTGCCAGCAGCTTAGCGGGGGAGGGGGGTTCCTACGAGCAGTACTTC
TRBJ2-5	NA	TRBV5-5	TRBD2	CASSFGEASGKETQYF	TGTGCCAGCAGCTTCGGGGAGGCTAGCGGTAAAGAGACCCAGTACTTC
TRBJ2-5	NA	TRBV30	NA	CAWRRLGGPSGEQYF	TGTGCCTGGAGGAGGCTAGGCGGACCTTCGGGGGAGCAGTACTTC
TRBJ2-5	NA	TRBV20-1	NA	CSAVNGLQTQYF	TGCAGTGCTGTCAATGGCTTACAGACCCAGTACTTC
TRBJ1-2	NA	TRBV24-1	NA	CATSDSDRGYTF	TGTGCCACCAGTGACTCTGACAGGGGCTACACCTTC
TRBJ1-4	NA	TRBV4-3	NA	CASSPTPRTPEKLFF	TGCGCCAGCAGCCCCACTCCCCGGACACCTGAAAAACTGTTTTTT
TRBJ2-1	few	TRBV11-2	TRBD2	CASSFVYSGSDYGQFF	TGTGCCAGCAGCTTTGTTTATAGCGGGAGTGACTACGGGCAGTTCTTC
TRBJ1-1	once	TRBV7-2	NA	CASSWRWGGDTEAFF	TGTGCCAGCAGCTGGAGGTGGGGGGGCGACACTGAAGCTTTCTTT
TRBJ2-7	NA	TRBV29-1	NA	CSVGTALEQYF	TGCAGCGTTGGAACAGCCCTCGAGCAGTACTTC
TRBJ2-3	NA	TRBV5-6	NA	CASSLGRSGTQYF	TGTGCCAGCAGCTTGGGAAGAAGCGGGACGCAGTATTTT
TRBJ2-3	few	TRBV4-1	TRBD2	CASSRLLAGEPPTDTQYF	TGCGCCAGCAGCCGTCTACTAGCGGGAGAACCCCCCACAGATACGCAGTATTTT
TRBJ2-5	NA	TRBV4-1	NA	CASSQVRVETQYF	TGCGCCAGCAGCCAAGTACGGGTTGAGACCCAGTACTTC
TRBJ2-3	once	TRBV7-2	NA	CTSSWGINTQYF	TGTACCAGCAGCTGGGGGATAAATACGCAGTATTTT